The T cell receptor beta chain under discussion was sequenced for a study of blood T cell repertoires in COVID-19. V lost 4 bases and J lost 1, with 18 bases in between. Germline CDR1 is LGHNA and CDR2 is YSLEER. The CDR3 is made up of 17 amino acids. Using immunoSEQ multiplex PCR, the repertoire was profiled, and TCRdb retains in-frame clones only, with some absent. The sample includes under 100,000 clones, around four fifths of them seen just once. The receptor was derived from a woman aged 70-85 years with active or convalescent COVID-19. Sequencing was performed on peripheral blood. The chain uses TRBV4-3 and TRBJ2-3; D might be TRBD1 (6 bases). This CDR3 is CASSPAPGQLGTDTQYF. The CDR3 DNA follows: TGCGCCAGCAGCCCCGCCCCCGGACAGCTCGGCACAGATACGCAGTATTTT.